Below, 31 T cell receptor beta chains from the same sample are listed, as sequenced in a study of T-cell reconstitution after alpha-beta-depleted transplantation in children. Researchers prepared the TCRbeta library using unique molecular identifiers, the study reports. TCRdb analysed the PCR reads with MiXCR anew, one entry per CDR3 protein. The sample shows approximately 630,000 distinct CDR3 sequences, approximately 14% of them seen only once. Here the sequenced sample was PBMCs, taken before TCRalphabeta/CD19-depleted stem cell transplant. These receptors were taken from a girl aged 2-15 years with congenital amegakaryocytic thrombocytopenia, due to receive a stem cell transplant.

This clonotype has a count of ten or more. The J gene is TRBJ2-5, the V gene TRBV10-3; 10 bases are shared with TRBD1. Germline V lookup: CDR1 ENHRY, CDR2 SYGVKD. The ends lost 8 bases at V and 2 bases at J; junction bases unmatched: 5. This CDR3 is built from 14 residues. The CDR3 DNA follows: TGTGCCATCTTGGGACAGGGGACTCAAGAGACCCAGTACTTC. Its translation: CAILGQGTQETQYF.

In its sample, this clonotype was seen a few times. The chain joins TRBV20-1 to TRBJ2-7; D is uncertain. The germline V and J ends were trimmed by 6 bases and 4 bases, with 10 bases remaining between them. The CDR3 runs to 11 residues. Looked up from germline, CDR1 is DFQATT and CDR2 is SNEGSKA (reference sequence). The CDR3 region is CSAEESYEQYF. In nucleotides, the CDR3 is TGCAGTGCCGAGGAGAGTTACGAGCAGTACTTC.

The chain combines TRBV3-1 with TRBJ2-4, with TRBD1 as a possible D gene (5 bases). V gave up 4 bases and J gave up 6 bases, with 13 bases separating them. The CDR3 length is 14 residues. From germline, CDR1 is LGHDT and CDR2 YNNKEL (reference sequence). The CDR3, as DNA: TGTGCCAGCAGCCGGCAGGGTGTGAGAAACATTCAGTACTTC. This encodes CASSRQGVRNIQYF.

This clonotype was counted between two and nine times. The DNA for the CDR3 is TGCAGTGCTAGCATGTCTAGCGGGGATCTCAGGAGCACCGGGGAGCTGTTTTTT. It translates to CSASMSSGDLRSTGELFF. The chain combines TRBV20-1 with TRBJ2-2, with TRBD2 matching 9 bases. The CDR3 is 18 amino acids. The V segment lost 3 bases and the J segment 4 bases; nucleotides outside the gene matches: 15. In germline, CDR1 is DFQATT, CDR2 SNEGSKA (reference sequence).

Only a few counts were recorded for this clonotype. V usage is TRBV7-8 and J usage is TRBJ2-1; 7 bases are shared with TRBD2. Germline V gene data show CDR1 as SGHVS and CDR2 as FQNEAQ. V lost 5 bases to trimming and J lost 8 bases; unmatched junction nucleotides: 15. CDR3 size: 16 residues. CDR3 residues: CASSPRQGLVSHEQFF. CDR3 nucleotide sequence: TGTGCCAGCAGCCCGCGACAAGGACTAGTATCCCATGAGCAGTTCTTC.

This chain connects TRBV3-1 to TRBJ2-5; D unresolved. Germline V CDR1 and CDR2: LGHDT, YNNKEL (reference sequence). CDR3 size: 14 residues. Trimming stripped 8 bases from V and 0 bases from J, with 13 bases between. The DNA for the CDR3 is TGTGCCAGCTCTCTGACGGTGAACCAAGAGACCCAGTACTTC. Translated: CASSLTVNQETQYF.

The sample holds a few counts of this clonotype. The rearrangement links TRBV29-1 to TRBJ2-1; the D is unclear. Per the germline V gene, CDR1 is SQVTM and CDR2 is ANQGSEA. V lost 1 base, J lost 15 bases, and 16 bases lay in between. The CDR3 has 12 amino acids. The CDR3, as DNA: TGCAGCGTTGAAGGGCGTAGGCCCCGGGCGTTCTTC. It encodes CSVEGRRPRAFF.

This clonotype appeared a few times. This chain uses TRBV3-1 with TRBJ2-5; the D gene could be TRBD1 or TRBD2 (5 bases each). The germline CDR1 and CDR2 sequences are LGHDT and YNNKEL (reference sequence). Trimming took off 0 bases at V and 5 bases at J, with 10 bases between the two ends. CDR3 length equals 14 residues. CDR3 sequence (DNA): TGTGCCAGCAGCCAAGATACGGGGCCCGAGACCCAGTACTTC. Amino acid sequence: CASSQDTGPETQYF.

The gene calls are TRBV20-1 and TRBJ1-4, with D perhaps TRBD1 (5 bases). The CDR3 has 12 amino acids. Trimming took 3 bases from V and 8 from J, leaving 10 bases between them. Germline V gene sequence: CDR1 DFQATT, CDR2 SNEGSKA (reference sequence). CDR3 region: CSASREGEKLFF. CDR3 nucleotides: TGCAGTGCTAGCAGGGAAGGAGAAAAACTGTTTTTT.

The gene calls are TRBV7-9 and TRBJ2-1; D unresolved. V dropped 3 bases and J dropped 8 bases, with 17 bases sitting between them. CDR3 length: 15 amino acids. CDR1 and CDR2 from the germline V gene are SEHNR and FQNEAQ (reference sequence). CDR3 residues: CASSFLPPRYDEQFF. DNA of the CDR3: TGTGCCAGCAGCTTTTTGCCCCCGAGGTACGATGAGCAGTTCTTC.

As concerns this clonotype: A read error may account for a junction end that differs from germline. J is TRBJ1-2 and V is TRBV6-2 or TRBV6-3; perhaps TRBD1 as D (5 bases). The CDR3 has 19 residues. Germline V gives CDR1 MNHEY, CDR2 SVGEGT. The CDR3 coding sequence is TGTGCCAGCAGTTACACGACAGTATCCTATACCAAAAAGATATATGGCTACGCCTTC. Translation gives CASSYTTVSYTKKIYGYAF.

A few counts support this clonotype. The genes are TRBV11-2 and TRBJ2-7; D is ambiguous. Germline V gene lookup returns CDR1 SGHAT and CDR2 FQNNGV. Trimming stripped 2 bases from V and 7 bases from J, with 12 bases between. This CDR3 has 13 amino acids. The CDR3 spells CASSLSQLLEQYF. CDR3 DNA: TGTGCCAGCAGCTTATCTCAGCTCTTGGAGCAGTACTTC.

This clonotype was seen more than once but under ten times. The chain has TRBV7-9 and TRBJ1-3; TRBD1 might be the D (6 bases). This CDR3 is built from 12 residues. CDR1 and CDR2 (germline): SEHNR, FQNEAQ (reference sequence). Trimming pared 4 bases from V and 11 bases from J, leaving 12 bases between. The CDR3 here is CASSWGPLAIYF. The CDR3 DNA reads TGTGCCAGCAGCTGGGGGCCGTTGGCCATATATTTT.

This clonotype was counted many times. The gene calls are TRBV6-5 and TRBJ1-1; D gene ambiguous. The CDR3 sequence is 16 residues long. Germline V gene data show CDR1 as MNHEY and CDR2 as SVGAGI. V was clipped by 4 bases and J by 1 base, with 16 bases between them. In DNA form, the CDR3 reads TGTGCCAGCAGTTGGGCGGTTAGTGGGAGGAACACTGAAGCTTTCTTT. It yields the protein CASSWAVSGRNTEAFF.

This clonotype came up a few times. The CDR3 DNA sequence: TGTGCCATCAGCCCAGGGGGCCCCGCCACCGGGGAGCTGTTTTTT. Translated: CAISPGGPATGELFF. The chain is built from TRBV10-3 and TRBJ2-2, with 8 bases aligning to TRBD1. Germline V lookup: CDR1 ENHRY, CDR2 SYGVKD. V dropped 6 bases and J dropped 4; count of bases not matched to a gene: 7. The CDR3 is 15 amino acids.

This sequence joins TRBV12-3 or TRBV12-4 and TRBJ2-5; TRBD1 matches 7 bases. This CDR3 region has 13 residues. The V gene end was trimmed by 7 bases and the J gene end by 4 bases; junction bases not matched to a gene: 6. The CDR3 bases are TGTGCCAGCACAGTGGGACAGATAGAGACCCAGTACTTC. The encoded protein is CASTVGQIETQYF.

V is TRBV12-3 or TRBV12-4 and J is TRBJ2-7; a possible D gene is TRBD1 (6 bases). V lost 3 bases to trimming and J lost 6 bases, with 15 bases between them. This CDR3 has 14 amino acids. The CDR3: CASSLYRDISEQYF. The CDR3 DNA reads TGTGCCAGCAGTTTGTACCGGGACATAAGCGAGCAGTACTTC.

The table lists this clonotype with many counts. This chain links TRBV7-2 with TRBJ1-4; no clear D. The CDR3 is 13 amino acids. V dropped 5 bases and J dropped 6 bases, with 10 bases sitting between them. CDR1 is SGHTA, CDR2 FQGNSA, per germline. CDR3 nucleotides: TGTGCCAGCAGCGGGCAGTCCTATGAAAAACTGTTTTTT. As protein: CASSGQSYEKLFF. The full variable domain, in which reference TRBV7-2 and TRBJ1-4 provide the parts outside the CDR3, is GAGVSQSPSNKVTEKGKDVELRCDPISGHTALYWYRQSLGQGLEFLIYFQGNSAPDKSGLPSDRFSAERTGGSVSTLTIQRTQQEDSAVYLCASSGQSYEKLFFGSGTQLSVL.

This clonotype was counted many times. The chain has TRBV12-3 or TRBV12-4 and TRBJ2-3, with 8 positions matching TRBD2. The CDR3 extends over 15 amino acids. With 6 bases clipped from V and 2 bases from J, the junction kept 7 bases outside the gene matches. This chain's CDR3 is CASRRPTSVTDTQYF. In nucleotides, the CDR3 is TGTGCCAGCAGGAGGCCGACTAGCGTCACAGATACGCAGTATTTT.

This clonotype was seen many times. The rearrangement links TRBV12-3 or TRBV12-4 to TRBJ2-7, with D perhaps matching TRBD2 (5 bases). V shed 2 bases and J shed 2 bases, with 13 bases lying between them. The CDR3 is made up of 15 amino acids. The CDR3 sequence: CASSLKASLAYEQYF. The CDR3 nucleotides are TGTGCCAGCAGTTTAAAGGCTAGCCTTGCCTACGAGCAGTACTTC.

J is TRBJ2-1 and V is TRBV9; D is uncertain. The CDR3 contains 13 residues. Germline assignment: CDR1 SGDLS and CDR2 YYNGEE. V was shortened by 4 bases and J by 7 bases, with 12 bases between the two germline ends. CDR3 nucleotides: TGTGCCAGCAGCACCCGACCTTTTAATGAGCAGTTCTTC. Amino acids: CASSTRPFNEQFF.

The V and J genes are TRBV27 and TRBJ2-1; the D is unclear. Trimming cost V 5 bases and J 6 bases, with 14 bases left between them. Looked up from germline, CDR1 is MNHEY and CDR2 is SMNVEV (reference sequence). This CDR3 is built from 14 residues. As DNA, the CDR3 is TGTGCCAGCAGTCAACGTCTTCCGGCCAATGAGCAGTTCTTC. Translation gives CASSQRLPANEQFF.

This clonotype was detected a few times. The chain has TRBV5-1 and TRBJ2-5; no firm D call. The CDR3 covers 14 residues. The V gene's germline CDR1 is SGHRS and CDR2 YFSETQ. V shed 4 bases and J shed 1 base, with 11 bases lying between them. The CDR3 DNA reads TGCGCCAGCAGCGATGGACGGTTCCAAGAGACCCAGTACTTC. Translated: CASSDGRFQETQYF.

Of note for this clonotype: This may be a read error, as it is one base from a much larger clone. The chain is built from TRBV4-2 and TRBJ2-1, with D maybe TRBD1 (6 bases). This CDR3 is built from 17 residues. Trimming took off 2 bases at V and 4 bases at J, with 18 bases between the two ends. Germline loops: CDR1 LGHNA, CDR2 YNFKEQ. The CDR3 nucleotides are TGTGCCAGCAGCCAACTATCACGAGCGGACAGATACAATGAGCAGTTCTTC. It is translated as CASSQLSRADRYNEQFF.

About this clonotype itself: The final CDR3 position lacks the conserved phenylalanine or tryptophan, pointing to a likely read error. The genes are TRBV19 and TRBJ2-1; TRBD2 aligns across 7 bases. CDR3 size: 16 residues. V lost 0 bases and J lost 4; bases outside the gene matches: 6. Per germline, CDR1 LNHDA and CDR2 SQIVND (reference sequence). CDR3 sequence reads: CASSIDAGVDYNEQFS. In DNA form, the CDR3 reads TGTGCCAGTAGTATAGATGCGGGGGTCGATTACAATGAGCAGTTCTCC.

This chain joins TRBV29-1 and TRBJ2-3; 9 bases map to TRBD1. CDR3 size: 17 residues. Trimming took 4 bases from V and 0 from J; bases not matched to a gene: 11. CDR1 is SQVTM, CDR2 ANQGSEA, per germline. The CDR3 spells CSVGPPTGTGSTDTQYF. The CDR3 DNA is TGCAGCGTTGGGCCCCCGACCGGGACAGGGAGCACAGATACGCAGTATTTT.

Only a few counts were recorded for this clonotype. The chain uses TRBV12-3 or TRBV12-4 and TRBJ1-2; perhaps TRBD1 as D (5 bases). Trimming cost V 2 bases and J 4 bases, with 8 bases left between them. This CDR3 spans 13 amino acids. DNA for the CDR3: TGTGCCAGCAGTTTATTGACAGTCTATGGCTACACCTTC. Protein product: CASSLLTVYGYTF.

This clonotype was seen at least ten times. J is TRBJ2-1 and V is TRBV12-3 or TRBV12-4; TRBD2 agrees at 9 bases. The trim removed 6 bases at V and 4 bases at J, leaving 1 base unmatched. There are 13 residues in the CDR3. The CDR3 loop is CASRAGGYNEQFF. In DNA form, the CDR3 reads TGTGCCAGCAGAGCGGGAGGTTACAATGAGCAGTTCTTC.

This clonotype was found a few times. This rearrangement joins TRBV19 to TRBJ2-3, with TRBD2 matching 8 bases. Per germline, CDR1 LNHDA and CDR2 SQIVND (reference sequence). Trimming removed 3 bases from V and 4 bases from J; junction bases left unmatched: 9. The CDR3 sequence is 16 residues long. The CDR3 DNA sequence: TGTGCCAGTAGTATCTGGGTAGCGGGGATTGCAGATACGCAGTATTTT. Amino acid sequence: CASSIWVAGIADTQYF.

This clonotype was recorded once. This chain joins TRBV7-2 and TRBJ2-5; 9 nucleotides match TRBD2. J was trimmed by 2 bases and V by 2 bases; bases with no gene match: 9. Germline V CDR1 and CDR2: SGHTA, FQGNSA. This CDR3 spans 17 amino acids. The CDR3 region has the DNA TGTGCCAGCAGCTTAAGGGGACTAGCCGGCTTTCAAGAGACCCAGTACTTC. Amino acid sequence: CASSLRGLAGFQETQYF.

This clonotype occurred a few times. The CDR3 loop is CASSPLSHGGRAFGNEQFF. In DNA, the CDR3 is TGCGCCAGCAGCCCCCTTTCCCACGGCGGGAGGGCCTTTGGCAATGAGCAGTTCTTC. The chain uses TRBV5-1 and TRBJ2-1; TRBD2 matches at 9 bases. V dropped 4 bases and J dropped 6; count of bases not matched to a gene: 20. Germline V lookup: CDR1 SGHRS, CDR2 YFSETQ. The CDR3 totals 19 residues.